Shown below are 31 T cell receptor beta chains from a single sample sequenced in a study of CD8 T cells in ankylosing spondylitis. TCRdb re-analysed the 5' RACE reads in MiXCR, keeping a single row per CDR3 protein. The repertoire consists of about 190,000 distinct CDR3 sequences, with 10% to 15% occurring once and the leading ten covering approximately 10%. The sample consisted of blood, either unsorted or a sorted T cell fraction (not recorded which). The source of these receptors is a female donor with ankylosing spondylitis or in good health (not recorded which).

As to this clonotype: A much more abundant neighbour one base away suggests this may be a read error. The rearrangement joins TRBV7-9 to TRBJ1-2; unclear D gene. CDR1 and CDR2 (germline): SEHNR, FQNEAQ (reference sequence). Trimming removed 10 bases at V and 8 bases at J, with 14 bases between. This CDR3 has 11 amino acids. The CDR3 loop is CAIRIGRGYTF. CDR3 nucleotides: TGTGCCATCAGGATAGGGCGGGGCTACACCTTC. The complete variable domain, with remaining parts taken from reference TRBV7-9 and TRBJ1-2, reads DTGVSQNPRHKITKRGQNVTFRCDPISEHNRLYWYRQTLGQGPEFLTYFQNEAQLEKSRLLSDRFSAERPKGSFSTLEIQRTEQGDSAMYLCAIRIGRGYTFGSGTRLTVV.

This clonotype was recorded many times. The CDR3 DNA is TGTGCCAGCAGTTCCCAGACTCGGACGCAGTATTTT. Protein sequence: CASSSQTRTQYF. J is TRBJ2-3 and V is TRBV28; D is unclear. Germline CDR1 MDHEN, CDR2 SYDVKM. The CDR3 is 12 amino acids. Trimming shortened V by 4 bases and J by 9 bases, and 11 bases separated the two germline ends. Together with reference TRBV28 and TRBJ2-3, the CDR3 gives the full variable domain: DVKVTQSSRYLVKRTGEKVFLECVQDMDHENMFWYRQDPGLGLRLIYFSYDVKMKEKGDIPEGYSVSREKKERFSLILESASTNQTSMYLCASSSQTRTQYFGPGTRLTVL.

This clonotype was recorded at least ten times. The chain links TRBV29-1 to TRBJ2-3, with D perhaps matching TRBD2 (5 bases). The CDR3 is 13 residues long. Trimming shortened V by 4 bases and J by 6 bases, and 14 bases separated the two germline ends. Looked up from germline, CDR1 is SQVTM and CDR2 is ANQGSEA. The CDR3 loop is CSVGGYASDTQYF. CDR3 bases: TGCAGCGTTGGAGGGTACGCTTCCGATACGCAGTATTTT.

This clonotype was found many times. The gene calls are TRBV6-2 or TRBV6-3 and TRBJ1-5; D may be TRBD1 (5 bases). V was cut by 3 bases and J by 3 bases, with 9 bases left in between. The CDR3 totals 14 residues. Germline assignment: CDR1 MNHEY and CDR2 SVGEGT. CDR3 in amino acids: CASSYPRDNQPQHF. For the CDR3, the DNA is TGTGCCAGCAGTTATCCCAGGGACAATCAGCCCCAGCATTTT.

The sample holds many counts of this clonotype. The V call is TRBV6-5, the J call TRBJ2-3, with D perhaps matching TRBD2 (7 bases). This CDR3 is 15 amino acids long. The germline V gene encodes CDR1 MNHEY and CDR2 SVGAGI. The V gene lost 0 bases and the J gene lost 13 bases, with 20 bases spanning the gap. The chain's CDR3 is CASSYSTGGKSREYF. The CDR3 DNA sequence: TGTGCCAGCAGTTACTCGACGGGGGGCAAGTCTAGGGAGTATTTT.

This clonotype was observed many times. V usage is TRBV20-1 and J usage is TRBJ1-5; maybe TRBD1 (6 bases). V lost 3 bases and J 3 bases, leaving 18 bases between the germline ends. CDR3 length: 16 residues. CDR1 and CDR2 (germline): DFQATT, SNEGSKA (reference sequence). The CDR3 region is CSARGARSSPNQPQHF. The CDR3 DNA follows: TGCAGTGCTAGGGGGGCCCGATCGTCCCCCAATCAGCCCCAGCATTTT.

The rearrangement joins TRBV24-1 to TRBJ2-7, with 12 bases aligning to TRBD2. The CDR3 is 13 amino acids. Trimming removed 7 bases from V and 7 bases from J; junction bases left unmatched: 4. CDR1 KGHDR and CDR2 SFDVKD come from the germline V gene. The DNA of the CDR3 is TGTGCCACCAGGAAAGGACTAGCGGGAGAGCAGTACTTC. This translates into CATRKGLAGEQYF.

CDR3 DNA sequence: TGCGCCAGCAGCTTGTCAGGTGGAGACTATGGCTACACCTTC. Translating gives CASSLSGGDYGYTF. The chain carries TRBV5-1 and TRBJ1-2; D is undetermined. The CDR3 consists of 14 residues. V gave up 1 base and J gave up 3 bases, with 10 bases separating them. Looked up from germline, CDR1 is SGHRS and CDR2 is YFSETQ. The variable domain in full, completed from reference TRBV5-1 and TRBJ1-2, reads KAGVTQTPRYLIKTRGQQVTLSCSPISGHRSVSWYQQTPGQGLQFLFEYFSETQRNKGNFPGRFSGRQFSNSRSEMNVSTLELGDSALYLCASSLSGGDYGYTFGSGTRLTVV.

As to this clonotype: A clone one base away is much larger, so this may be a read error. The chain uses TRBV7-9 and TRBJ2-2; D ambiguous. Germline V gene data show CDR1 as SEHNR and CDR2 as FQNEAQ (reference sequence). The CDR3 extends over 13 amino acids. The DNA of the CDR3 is TGTACCAGCAGCCCGAGATCCACCGGGGAGCTGTTTTTT. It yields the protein CTSSPRSTGELFF.

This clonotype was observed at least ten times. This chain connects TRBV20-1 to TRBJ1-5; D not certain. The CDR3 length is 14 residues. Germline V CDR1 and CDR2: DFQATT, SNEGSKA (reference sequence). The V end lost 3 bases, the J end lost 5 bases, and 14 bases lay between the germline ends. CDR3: CSASQDGFYQPQHF. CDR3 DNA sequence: TGCAGTGCTAGCCAGGACGGATTTTATCAGCCCCAGCATTTT.

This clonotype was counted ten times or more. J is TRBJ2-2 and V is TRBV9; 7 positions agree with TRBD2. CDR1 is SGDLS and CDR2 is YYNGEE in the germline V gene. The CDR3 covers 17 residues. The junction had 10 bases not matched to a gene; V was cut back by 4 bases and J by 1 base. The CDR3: CASSHPLGGENTGELFF. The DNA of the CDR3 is TGTGCCAGCAGCCATCCCCTTGGGGGGGAGAACACCGGGGAGCTGTTTTTT.

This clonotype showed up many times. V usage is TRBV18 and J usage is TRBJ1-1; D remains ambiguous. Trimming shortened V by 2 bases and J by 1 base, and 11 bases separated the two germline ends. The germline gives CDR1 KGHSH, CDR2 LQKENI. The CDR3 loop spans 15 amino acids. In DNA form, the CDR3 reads TGTGCCAGCTCACCAAACGGAGGCTCGAACACTGAAGCTTTCTTT. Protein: CASSPNGGSNTEAFF.

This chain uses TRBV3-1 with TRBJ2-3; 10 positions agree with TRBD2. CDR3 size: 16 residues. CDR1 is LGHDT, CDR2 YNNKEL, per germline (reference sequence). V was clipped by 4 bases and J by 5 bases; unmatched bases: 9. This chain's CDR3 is CASSRYLAGVGDTQYF. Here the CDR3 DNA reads TGTGCCAGCAGCCGTTATCTAGCGGGAGTAGGAGATACGCAGTATTTT.

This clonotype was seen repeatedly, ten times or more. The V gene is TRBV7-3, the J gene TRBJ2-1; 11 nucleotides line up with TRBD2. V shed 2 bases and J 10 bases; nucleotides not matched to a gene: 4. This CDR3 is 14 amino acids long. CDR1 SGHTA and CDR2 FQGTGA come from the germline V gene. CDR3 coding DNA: TGTGCCAGCAGCTTACTAGCGGGAGGCGGGGAGCAGTTCTTC. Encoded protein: CASSLLAGGGEQFF.

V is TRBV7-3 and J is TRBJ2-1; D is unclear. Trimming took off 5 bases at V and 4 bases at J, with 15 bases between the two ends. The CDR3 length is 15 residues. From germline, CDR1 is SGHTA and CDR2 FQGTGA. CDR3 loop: CASSPQPTGYNEQFF. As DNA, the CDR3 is TGTGCCAGCAGCCCTCAACCTACCGGGTACAATGAGCAGTTCTTC.

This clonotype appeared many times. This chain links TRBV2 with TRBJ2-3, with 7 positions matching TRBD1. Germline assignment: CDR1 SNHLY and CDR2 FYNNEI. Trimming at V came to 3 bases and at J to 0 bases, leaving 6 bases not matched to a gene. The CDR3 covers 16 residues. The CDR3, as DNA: TGTGCCAGCAGTGAGCGAGGGGGCGGAAGCACAGATACGCAGTATTTT. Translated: CASSERGGGSTDTQYF.

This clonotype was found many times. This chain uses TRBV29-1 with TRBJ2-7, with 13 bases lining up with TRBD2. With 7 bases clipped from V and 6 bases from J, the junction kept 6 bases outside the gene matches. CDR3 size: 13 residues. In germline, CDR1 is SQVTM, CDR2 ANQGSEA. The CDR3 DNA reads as TGCAGCGGCGGGACTAGCGGGATCCGCGAGCAGTACTTC. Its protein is CSGGTSGIREQYF.

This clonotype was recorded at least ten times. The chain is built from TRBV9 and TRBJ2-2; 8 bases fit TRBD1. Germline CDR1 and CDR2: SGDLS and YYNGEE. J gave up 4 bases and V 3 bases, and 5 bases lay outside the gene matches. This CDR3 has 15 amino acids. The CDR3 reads CASSDRQGTTGELFF. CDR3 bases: TGTGCCAGCAGCGACCGACAGGGGACCACCGGGGAGCTGTTTTTT.

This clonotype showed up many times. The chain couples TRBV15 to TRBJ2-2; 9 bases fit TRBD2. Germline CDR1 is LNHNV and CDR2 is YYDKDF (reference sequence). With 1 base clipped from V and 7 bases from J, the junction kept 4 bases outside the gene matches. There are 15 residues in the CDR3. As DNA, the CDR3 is TGTGCCACCAGCAGAGTAGCGGGAGCGGTCGGGGAGCTGTTTTTT. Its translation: CATSRVAGAVGELFF.

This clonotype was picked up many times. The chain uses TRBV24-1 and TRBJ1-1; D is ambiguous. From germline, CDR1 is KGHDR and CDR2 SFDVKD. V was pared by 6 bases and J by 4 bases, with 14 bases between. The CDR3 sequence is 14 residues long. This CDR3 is CATSRRNEGTEAFF. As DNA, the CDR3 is TGTGCCACCAGTAGGAGGAATGAGGGCACTGAAGCTTTCTTT.

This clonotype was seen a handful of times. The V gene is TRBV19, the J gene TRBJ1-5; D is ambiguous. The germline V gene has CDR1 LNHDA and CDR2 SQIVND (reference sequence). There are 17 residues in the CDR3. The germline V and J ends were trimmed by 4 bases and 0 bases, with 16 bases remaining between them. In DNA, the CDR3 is TGTGCCAGTAGTAAGGCCGGGGTCTCCTCTAGCAATCAGCCCCAGCATTTT. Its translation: CASSKAGVSSSNQPQHF.

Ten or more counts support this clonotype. This chain's CDR3 is CASSSPVGGELFF. In DNA form, the CDR3 reads TGCGCCAGCAGCTCTCCTGTTGGCGGGGAGCTGTTTTTT. The J gene is TRBJ2-2, the V gene TRBV5-1; D ambiguous. Trimming removed 3 bases from V and 7 bases from J, with 10 bases in between. Germline V gene sequence: CDR1 SGHRS, CDR2 YFSETQ. The CDR3 has 13 amino acids.

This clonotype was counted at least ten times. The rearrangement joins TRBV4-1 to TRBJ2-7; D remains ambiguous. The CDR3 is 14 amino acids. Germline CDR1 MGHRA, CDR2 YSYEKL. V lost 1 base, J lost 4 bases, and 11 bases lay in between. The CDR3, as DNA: TGCGCCAGCAGCCAAGCTGAGACTTCTTACGAGCAGTACTTC. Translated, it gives CASSQAETSYEQYF.

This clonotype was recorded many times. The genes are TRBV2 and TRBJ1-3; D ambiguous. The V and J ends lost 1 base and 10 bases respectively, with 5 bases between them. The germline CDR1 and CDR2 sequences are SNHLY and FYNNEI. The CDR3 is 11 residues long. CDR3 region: CASSEGNTIYF. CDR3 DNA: TGTGCCAGCAGTGAAGGCAATACCATATATTTT.

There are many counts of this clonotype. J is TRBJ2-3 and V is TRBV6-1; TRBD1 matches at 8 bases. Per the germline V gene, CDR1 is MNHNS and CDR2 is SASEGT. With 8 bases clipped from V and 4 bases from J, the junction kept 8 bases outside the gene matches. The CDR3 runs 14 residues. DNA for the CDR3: TGTGCCAGCCTTGACAGGGGAGGCGCAGATACGCAGTATTTT. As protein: CASLDRGGADTQYF.

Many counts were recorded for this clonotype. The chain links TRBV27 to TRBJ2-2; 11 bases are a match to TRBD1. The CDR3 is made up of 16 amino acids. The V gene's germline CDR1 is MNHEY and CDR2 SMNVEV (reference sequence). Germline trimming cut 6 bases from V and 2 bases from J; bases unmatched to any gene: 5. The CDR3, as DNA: TGTGCCAGCAGCCGTGGACAGGGGGCAAACACCGGGGAGCTGTTTTTT. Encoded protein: CASSRGQGANTGELFF.

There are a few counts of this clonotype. The CDR3 nucleotides are TGTGCCAGCAGCCGAACCAGCCAGGGCGCTTGGGCGGAGCAGTTCTTC. Translation: CASSRTSQGAWAEQFF. The V gene is TRBV7-3, the J gene TRBJ2-1, with D perhaps matching TRBD1 (5 bases). CDR3 size: 16 residues. Trimming left V 5 bases short and J 10 bases short, with 24 bases between. Per germline, CDR1 SGHTA and CDR2 FQGTGA.

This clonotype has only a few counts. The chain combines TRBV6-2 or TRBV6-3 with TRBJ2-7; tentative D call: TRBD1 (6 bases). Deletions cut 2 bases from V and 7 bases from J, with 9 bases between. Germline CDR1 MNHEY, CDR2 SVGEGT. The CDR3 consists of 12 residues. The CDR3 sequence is CASSYPGEEQYF. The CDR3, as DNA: TGTGCCAGCAGTTACCCAGGGGAGGAGCAGTACTTC.

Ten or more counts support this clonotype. The CDR3 loop is CASSPRSRGLTYEQYF. The DNA for the CDR3 is TGTGCCAGCAGCCCCAGGTCTCGGGGGCTGACCTACGAGCAGTACTTC. This chain uses TRBV7-9 with TRBJ2-7, with D possibly called TRBD1 or TRBD2 (6 bases each). From germline, CDR1 is SEHNR and CDR2 FQNEAQ (reference sequence). Trimming shortened V by 5 bases and J by 2 bases, and 19 bases separated the two germline ends. This CDR3 is built from 16 residues. The whole variable domain, filled in from reference TRBV7-9 and TRBJ2-7, reads DTGVSQNPRHKITKRGQNVTFRCDPISEHNRLYWYRQTLGQGPEFLTYFQNEAQLEKSRLLSDRFSAERPKGSFSTLEIQRTEQGDSAMYLCASSPRSRGLTYEQYFGPGTRLTVT.

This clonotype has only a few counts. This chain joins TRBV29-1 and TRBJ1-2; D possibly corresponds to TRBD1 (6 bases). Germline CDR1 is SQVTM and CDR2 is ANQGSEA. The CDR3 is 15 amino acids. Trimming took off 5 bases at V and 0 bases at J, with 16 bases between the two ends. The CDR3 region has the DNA TGCAGCGTTTTGTCACAGGGACAATCTAACTATGGCTACACCTTC. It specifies CSVLSQGQSNYGYTF.

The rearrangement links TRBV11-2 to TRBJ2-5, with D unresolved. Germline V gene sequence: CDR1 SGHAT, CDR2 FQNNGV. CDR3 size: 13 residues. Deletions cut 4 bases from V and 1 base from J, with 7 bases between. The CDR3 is CASSSMGQETQYF. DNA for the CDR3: TGTGCCAGCAGCTCCATGGGCCAAGAGACCCAGTACTTC. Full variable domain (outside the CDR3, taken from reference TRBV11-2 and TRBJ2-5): EAGVAQSPRYKIIEKRQSVAFWCNPISGHATLYWYQQILGQGPKLLIQFQNNGVVDDSQLPKDRFSAERLKGVDSTLKIQPAKLEDSAVYLCASSSMGQETQYFGPGTRLLVL.